These 7 T cell receptor beta chains originate from one sample sequenced in a study of beta chain features in type 1 diabetes. Isolated RNA was reverse transcribed in full, so expressed TCRB transcripts were sequenced. Profiling relied on immunoSEQ multiplex PCR, and the TCRdb table lists in-frame clones only, not all of them. The sample includes some 240,000 clones, about a tenth seen only once; the top ten take 1% to 1.5%. Input material: central memory CD4+ T cells from blood. The source is a man younger than 35 in good health.

The count of this clone is one. This rearrangement joins TRBV7-9 to TRBJ2-5, with a possible D match to TRBD1 (6 bases). Trimming pared 1 base from V and 5 bases from J, leaving 23 bases between. Per the germline V gene, CDR1 is SEHNR and CDR2 is FQNEAQ (reference sequence). CDR3 length equals 18 residues. The CDR3 here is CASSLGSTGIFLGETQYF. The CDR3, as DNA: TGTGCCAGCAGCTTAGGATCCACAGGGATTTTTTTGGGGGAGACCCAGTACTTC.

There are a few counts of this clone. J is TRBJ2-7 and V is TRBV28, with TRBD2 matching 9 bases. V lost 1 base to trimming and J lost 0 bases; unmatched junction nucleotides: 16. CDR3 length: 20 residues. Germline CDR1 MDHEN, CDR2 SYDVKM. The DNA of the CDR3 is TGTGCCAGCAGTTTATTCTCCCCTTTGACTAGCGGTTATACCTCCTACGAGCAGTACTTC. Protein: CASSLFSPLTSGYTSYEQYF.

Only a few counts were recorded for this clone. The chain couples TRBV6-4 to TRBJ2-1; tentatively, D is TRBD1 (6 bases). The CDR3 totals 13 residues. CDR1 and CDR2 from the germline V gene are MRHNA and SNTAGT. V lost 5 bases and J lost 7, with 12 bases in between. The chain's CDR3 is CASSSLQGNEQFF. Here the CDR3 DNA reads TGTGCCAGCAGTTCCTTACAGGGAAATGAGCAGTTCTTC.

Concerning this clone: A much larger clonotype is one base distant, so this may be a read error. Other nucleotide sequences in the sample specify the same CDR3. CDR3 residues: CASRASGSSYNEQFF. As DNA, the CDR3 is TGTGCCAGCAGGGCTAGCGGGAGCTCCTACAATGAGCAGTTCTTC. The chain couples TRBV6-5 to TRBJ2-1, with 10 bases identical to TRBD2. Germline-derived CDR1 and CDR2 are MNHEY and SVGAGI. Trimming removed 6 bases from V and 0 bases from J; junction bases left unmatched: 2. The CDR3 runs 15 residues.

In its sample, this clone was seen many times. The CDR3 coding sequence is TGTGCCTGGAGAAATAGCGGGGGCTCTGGGGCCAACGTCCTGACTTTC. Its protein product is CAWRNSGGSGANVLTF. The chain links TRBV30 to TRBJ2-6, with 9 bases matching TRBD2. This CDR3 is 16 amino acids long. Germline CDR1 GTSNPN, CDR2 SVGIG (reference sequence). Trimming took 3 bases from V and 0 from J; bases not matched to a gene: 3.

This clone was observed a handful of times. V gene TRBV29-1 combines with J gene TRBJ1-3, with D possibly matching TRBD1 (5 bases). CDR3 length equals 12 residues. Germline V gene data show CDR1 as SQVTM and CDR2 as ANQGSEA. Trimming stripped 5 bases from V and 3 bases from J, with 8 bases between. The CDR3 nucleotides read TGCAGCGTTTTGACAGATGGAAACACCATATATTTT. Encoded protein: CSVLTDGNTIYF.

This sequence joins TRBV5-1 and TRBJ2-5, with 10 positions matching TRBD1. In germline, CDR1 is SGHRS, CDR2 YFSETQ. V lost 1 base to trimming and J lost 5 bases; unmatched junction nucleotides: 11. This CDR3 spans 17 amino acids. The CDR3 nucleotides read TGCGCCAGCAGCTTGCTGGGACAGGGGTCTTCTGTTGAGACCCAGTACTTC. Its protein is CASSLLGQGSSVETQYF.